This T cell receptor beta chain stems from a study of CD8 T cells in ankylosing spondylitis. Study outcomes and limitations: Matched ankylosing spondylitis synovial fluid reportedly showed significant enrichment of disease-linked clones. Disease-linked clones bore a CD8+ phenotype, appearing relatively rarely in peripheral blood. Seemingly distinctive of ankylosing spondylitis blood was a TCR beta motif formed by eight highly homologous variants.

Comment on this clonotype: Its antigen remains unknown.

Looked up from germline, CDR1 is SQVTM and CDR2 is ANQGSEA. With V trimmed by 1 base and J by 4 bases, 10 bases remained unmatched. The CDR3 contains 16 residues. TCRdb reprocessed the 5' RACE reads via MiXCR and lists one record per CDR3 protein. This table holds 200,000 to 300,000 distinct CDR3 sequences, about 10% found once. The sample taken for sequencing was blood, either unsorted or a sorted T cell fraction (not recorded which). This chain links TRBV29-1 with TRBJ2-7; 10 nucleotides agree with TRBD1. The TCR comes from a male donor with ankylosing spondylitis or in good health (not recorded which). Written as DNA, the CDR3 is TGCAGCGTTGAAGTGGAGGGGACAGGGGTCCCGTACGAGCAGTACTTC. It codes for CSVEVEGTGVPYEQYF.